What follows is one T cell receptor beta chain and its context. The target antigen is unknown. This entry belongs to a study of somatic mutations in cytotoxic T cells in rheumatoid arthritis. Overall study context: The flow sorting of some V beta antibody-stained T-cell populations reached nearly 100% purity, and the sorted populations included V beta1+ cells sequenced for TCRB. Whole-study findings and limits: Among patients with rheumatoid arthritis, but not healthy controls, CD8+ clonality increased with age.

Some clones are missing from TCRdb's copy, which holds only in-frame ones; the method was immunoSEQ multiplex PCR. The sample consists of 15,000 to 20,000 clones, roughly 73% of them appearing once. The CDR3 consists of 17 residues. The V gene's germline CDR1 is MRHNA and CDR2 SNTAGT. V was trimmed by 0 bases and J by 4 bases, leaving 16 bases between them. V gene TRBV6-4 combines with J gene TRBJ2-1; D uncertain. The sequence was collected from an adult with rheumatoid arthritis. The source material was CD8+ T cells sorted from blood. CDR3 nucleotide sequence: TGTGCCAGCAGTGACTCTCCGGGTTCCGCCCTTTACAATGAGCAGTTCTTC. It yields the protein CASSDSPGSALYNEQFF.